A selection of T cell receptor beta chains follows, all from one sample in a study of lymphopenia after photon versus proton radiotherapy. Clones were read by immunoSEQ multiplex PCR, and TCRdb kept only the in-frame ones, dropping some. The sample consists of thousands of clones, around 78% of them appearing once. The sequenced sample was peripheral blood, obtained from a patient treated with photon-based radiotherapy. These receptors were obtained from a man aged 80 or over with cholangiocarcinoma. Both conserved end residues are part of each CDR3. Fields, in order: clone size, J gene, D gene, V gene, CDR3 protein, CDR3 DNA. The D gene is left open where the match is weak. Rows may omit the clone size; those that give it use once, few, many or a size class.

clone size: -
J gene: TRBJ1-2
D gene: TRBD1
V gene: TRBV4-1
CDR3 protein: CASSQGTRTGPYGYTF
CDR3 DNA: TGCGCCAGCAGCCAAGGGACTAGGACAGGGCCATATGGCTACACCTTC

clone size: -
J gene: TRBJ2-7
D gene: -
V gene: TRBV6-5
CDR3 protein: CASSPWGEQYF
CDR3 DNA: TGTGCCAGCAGCCCCTGGGGGGAGCAGTACTTC

clone size: few
J gene: TRBJ2-1
D gene: -
V gene: TRBV5-1
CDR3 protein: CASNLRLARDTYNEQFF
CDR3 DNA: TGCGCCAGCAACTTAAGGCTAGCGCGCGATACCTACAATGAGCAGTTCTTC

clone size: -
J gene: TRBJ1-1
D gene: -
V gene: TRBV2
CDR3 protein: CASSPRGGTEAFF
CDR3 DNA: TGTGCCAGCAGCCCTAGGGGGGGCACTGAAGCTTTCTTT

clone size: -
J gene: TRBJ1-2
D gene: TRBD1
V gene: TRBV19
CDR3 protein: CASSNTGVYGYTF
CDR3 DNA: TGTGCCAGTAGCAACACAGGGGTCTATGGCTACACCTTC

clone size: -
J gene: TRBJ2-1
D gene: TRBD2
V gene: TRBV18
CDR3 protein: CASSPLAGGYNEQFF
CDR3 DNA: TGTGCCAGCTCACCCCTAGCGGGGGGTTACAATGAGCAGTTCTTC

clone size: once
J gene: TRBJ1-5
D gene: -
V gene: TRBV11-2
CDR3 protein: CASTTGTAQPQHF
CDR3 DNA: TGTGCCAGCACCACCGGGACGGCACAGCCCCAGCATTTT

clone size: -
J gene: TRBJ1-4
D gene: -
V gene: TRBV2
CDR3 protein: CASSVGGAHEEKLFF
CDR3 DNA: TGTGCCAGCAGTGTGGGGGGGGCGCATGAAGAAAAACTGTTTTTT

clone size: -
J gene: TRBJ1-6
D gene: -
V gene: TRBV7-8
CDR3 protein: CARPLGGFITSYNSPLHF
CDR3 DNA: TGTGCCCGCCCCCTCGGGGGGTTCATTACCTCCTATAATTCACCCCTCCACTTT

clone size: -
J gene: TRBJ2-3
D gene: -
V gene: TRBV5-4
CDR3 protein: CASSPDIYSDTQYF
CDR3 DNA: TGTGCCAGCAGCCCGGACATTTATTCAGATACGCAGTATTTT

clone size: -
J gene: TRBJ1-2
D gene: TRBD1
V gene: TRBV30
CDR3 protein: CAWTKTGAFGYTF
CDR3 DNA: TGTGCCTGGACAAAGACAGGGGCCTTTGGCTACACCTTC

clone size: -
J gene: TRBJ2-7
D gene: TRBD1
V gene: TRBV7-6
CDR3 protein: CASSSLHGQGTRYEQYF
CDR3 DNA: TGTGCCAGCAGCTCCTTACACGGACAGGGAACCCGTTACGAGCAGTACTTC

clone size: -
J gene: TRBJ2-7
D gene: -
V gene: TRBV19
CDR3 protein: CASSIGADYEQYF
CDR3 DNA: TGTGCCAGTAGTATAGGTGCAGACTACGAGCAGTACTTC

clone size: few
J gene: TRBJ2-4
D gene: -
V gene: TRBV6-4
CDR3 protein: CASGRGSFIQYF
CDR3 DNA: TGTGCCAGCGGGAGAGGGAGTTTCATTCAGTACTTC

clone size: -
J gene: TRBJ2-3
D gene: -
V gene: TRBV9
CDR3 protein: CASSGGDTQYF
CDR3 DNA: TGTGCCAGCAGCGGAGGAGATACGCAGTATTTT

clone size: -
J gene: TRBJ2-7
D gene: -
V gene: TRBV7-6
CDR3 protein: CASSSGGLSYEQYF
CDR3 DNA: TGTGCCAGCAGCTCTGGCGGACTCTCCTACGAGCAGTACTTC

clone size: -
J gene: TRBJ2-5
D gene: -
V gene: TRBV19
CDR3 protein: CASSIDQRFGETQYF
CDR3 DNA: TGTGCCAGTAGTATAGACCAGAGGTTCGGGGAGACCCAGTACTTC

clone size: once
J gene: TRBJ2-7
D gene: -
V gene: TRBV6-6
CDR3 protein: CASSYAGAGEQYF
CDR3 DNA: TGTGCCAGCAGTTACGCAGGGGCCGGGGAGCAGTACTTC

clone size: few
J gene: TRBJ2-2
D gene: TRBD2
V gene: TRBV7-6
CDR3 protein: CASSLRLAGPTGELFF
CDR3 DNA: TGTGCCAGCAGCCTAAGACTAGCGGGACCCACCGGGGAGCTGTTTTTT

clone size: -
J gene: TRBJ2-5
D gene: TRBD1
V gene: TRBV29-1
CDR3 protein: CSVVLTGGGRRETQYF
CDR3 DNA: TGCAGCGTTGTTTTGACAGGGGGCGGTCGAAGGGAGACCCAGTACTTC

clone size: -
J gene: TRBJ1-5
D gene: TRBD1
V gene: TRBV29-1
CDR3 protein: CSVEGGTGQPQHF
CDR3 DNA: TGCAGCGTTGAGGGTGGGACAGGTCAGCCCCAGCATTTT

clone size: -
J gene: TRBJ2-7
D gene: TRBD1
V gene: TRBV6-6
CDR3 protein: CASGDRYEQYF
CDR3 DNA: TGTGCCAGCGGGGACAGATACGAGCAGTACTTC

clone size: -
J gene: TRBJ2-5
D gene: TRBD1
V gene: TRBV4-1
CDR3 protein: CASSQGGSGGTQYF
CDR3 DNA: TGCGCCAGCAGCCAAGGGGGGTCAGGGGGGACCCAGTACTTC

clone size: -
J gene: TRBJ1-1
D gene: -
V gene: TRBV28
CDR3 protein: CASSSTTSTF
CDR3 DNA: TGTGCCAGCAGTTCAACGACGTCTACCTTT

clone size: -
J gene: TRBJ2-1
D gene: -
V gene: TRBV28
CDR3 protein: CASSLETALQFF
CDR3 DNA: TGTGCCAGCAGTTTAGAGACGGCCTTACAGTTCTTC

clone size: -
J gene: TRBJ2-3
D gene: TRBD2
V gene: TRBV5-1
CDR3 protein: CASSFSGGTDTQYF
CDR3 DNA: TGCGCCAGCAGCTTTAGCGGGGGTACAGATACGCAGTATTTT

clone size: -
J gene: TRBJ2-3
D gene: -
V gene: TRBV23-1
CDR3 protein: CASSQSMDCTDTQYF
CDR3 DNA: TGCGCCAGCAGTCAATCAATGGATTGCACAGATACGCAGTATTTT

clone size: -
J gene: TRBJ2-5
D gene: TRBD2
V gene: TRBV28
CDR3 protein: CASSPLRGGPRETQYF
CDR3 DNA: TGTGCCAGCAGTCCCCTGCGGGGGGGGCCAAGGGAGACCCAGTACTTC

clone size: -
J gene: TRBJ1-2
D gene: -
V gene: TRBV27
CDR3 protein: CASNPGADNYGYTF
CDR3 DNA: TGTGCCAGCAACCCCGGAGCAGATAACTATGGCTACACCTTC

clone size: -
J gene: TRBJ2-3
D gene: TRBD2
V gene: TRBV5-5
CDR3 protein: CASSLSGTSGPGDTQYF
CDR3 DNA: TGTGCCAGCAGCTTGTCCGGGACTAGCGGGCCTGGGGATACGCAGTATTTT

clone size: -
J gene: TRBJ1-4
D gene: -
V gene: TRBV10-3
CDR3 protein: CAISEPGTNEKLFF
CDR3 DNA: TGTGCCATCAGTGAGCCAGGGACTAATGAAAAACTGTTTTTT

clone size: -
J gene: TRBJ2-1
D gene: -
V gene: TRBV11-2
CDR3 protein: CASSLYVYNEQFF
CDR3 DNA: TGTGCCAGCAGCTTGTACGTATACAATGAGCAGTTCTTC

clone size: few
J gene: TRBJ2-7
D gene: -
V gene: TRBV4-1
CDR3 protein: CASSQAIGGNYEQYF
CDR3 DNA: TGCGCCAGCAGCCAAGCGATTGGAGGAAACTACGAGCAGTACTTC

clone size: once
J gene: TRBJ2-1
D gene: TRBD1
V gene: TRBV6-5
CDR3 protein: CASSYVPGQGIHEQFF
CDR3 DNA: TGTGCCAGCAGTTATGTCCCGGGACAGGGTATCCATGAGCAGTTCTTC

clone size: -
J gene: TRBJ2-2
D gene: TRBD1
V gene: TRBV5-1
CDR3 protein: CASSLGQGNGELFF
CDR3 DNA: TGCGCCAGCAGCTTAGGACAGGGGAACGGGGAGCTGTTTTTT

clone size: once
J gene: TRBJ2-7
D gene: TRBD1
V gene: TRBV5-5
CDR3 protein: CASSSDREKYEQYF
CDR3 DNA: TGTGCCAGCAGCTCGGACAGGGAGAAATACGAGCAGTACTTC

clone size: -
J gene: TRBJ1-2
D gene: -
V gene: TRBV1
CDR3 protein: CTSSPNRGNYGYTF
CDR3 DNA: TGCACCAGCAGCCCCAACAGGGGGAACTATGGCTACACCTTC

clone size: -
J gene: TRBJ2-2
D gene: -
V gene: TRBV21-1
CDR3 protein: CASSVQSGKSNTGELFF
CDR3 DNA: TGTGCCAGCAGCGTACAGTCGGGGAAGTCGAACACCGGGGAGCTGTTTTTT

clone size: -
J gene: TRBJ1-1
D gene: -
V gene: TRBV5-1
CDR3 protein: CASSSGRQGNTEAFF
CDR3 DNA: TGCGCCAGCAGCTCGGGCAGGCAGGGGAACACTGAAGCTTTCTTT

clone size: -
J gene: TRBJ1-2
D gene: -
V gene: TRBV4-2
CDR3 protein: CASSNRGTGNYGYTF
CDR3 DNA: TGTGCCAGCAGCAACAGAGGAACGGGGAACTATGGCTACACCTTC

clone size: once
J gene: TRBJ1-3
D gene: -
V gene: TRBV18
CDR3 protein: CASSPPGSGNTIYF
CDR3 DNA: TGTGCCAGCTCACCACCCGGCTCTGGAAACACCATATATTTT

clone size: -
J gene: TRBJ1-1
D gene: -
V gene: TRBV9
CDR3 protein: CASSVALNTEAFF
CDR3 DNA: TGTGCCAGCAGCGTAGCTCTGAACACTGAAGCTTTCTTT

clone size: once
J gene: TRBJ1-1
D gene: TRBD1
V gene: TRBV18
CDR3 protein: CASSRQGAGTEAFF
CDR3 DNA: TGTGCCAGCTCACGACAGGGGGCCGGCACTGAAGCTTTCTTT

clone size: -
J gene: TRBJ2-5
D gene: TRBD2
V gene: TRBV6-1
CDR3 protein: CASSVASGGPDRETQYF
CDR3 DNA: TGTGCCAGCAGTGTAGCTAGCGGGGGGCCCGATCGGGAGACCCAGTACTTC

clone size: -
J gene: TRBJ2-5
D gene: -
V gene: TRBV2
CDR3 protein: CASTRGTMGTQYF
CDR3 DNA: TGTGCCAGCACCAGAGGGACAATGGGGACCCAGTACTTC

clone size: -
J gene: TRBJ2-2
D gene: -
V gene: TRBV30
CDR3 protein: CAWSWAPGNTGELFF
CDR3 DNA: TGTGCCTGGAGTTGGGCACCGGGGAACACCGGGGAGCTGTTTTTT

clone size: -
J gene: TRBJ2-3
D gene: TRBD2
V gene: TRBV18
CDR3 protein: CASSPPSGGSDTQYF
CDR3 DNA: TGTGCCAGCTCACCGCCTAGCGGGGGGTCAGATACGCAGTATTTT

clone size: once
J gene: TRBJ2-1
D gene: TRBD1
V gene: TRBV5-1
CDR3 protein: CASSFQGQGDNEQFF
CDR3 DNA: TGCGCCAGCAGCTTCCAGGGACAGGGGGACAATGAGCAGTTCTTC

clone size: large
J gene: TRBJ1-2
D gene: -
V gene: TRBV5-4
CDR3 protein: CASSNRGTGNYGYTF
CDR3 DNA: TGTGCCAGCAGCAACAGAGGAACGGGGAACTATGGCTACACCTTC

clone size: few
J gene: TRBJ2-2
D gene: -
V gene: TRBV28
CDR3 protein: CASSARGGGELFF
CDR3 DNA: TGTGCCAGCAGTGCCAGGGGCGGCGGGGAGCTGTTTTTT

clone size: -
J gene: TRBJ1-5
D gene: -
V gene: TRBV21-1
CDR3 protein: CASRLTLHWHHQPQHF
CDR3 DNA: TGTGCCAGCAGGCTAACGCTACATTGGCATCATCAGCCCCAGCATTTT

clone size: once
J gene: TRBJ2-6
D gene: -
V gene: TRBV11-2
CDR3 protein: CASSLVGSGANVLTF
CDR3 DNA: TGTGCCAGCAGCTTAGTAGGCTCTGGGGCCAACGTCCTGACTTTC

clone size: -
J gene: TRBJ2-3
D gene: TRBD2
V gene: TRBV28
CDR3 protein: CASSNPAGLTDTQYF
CDR3 DNA: TGTGCCAGCTCCAACCCAGCGGGACTCACAGATACGCAGTATTTT